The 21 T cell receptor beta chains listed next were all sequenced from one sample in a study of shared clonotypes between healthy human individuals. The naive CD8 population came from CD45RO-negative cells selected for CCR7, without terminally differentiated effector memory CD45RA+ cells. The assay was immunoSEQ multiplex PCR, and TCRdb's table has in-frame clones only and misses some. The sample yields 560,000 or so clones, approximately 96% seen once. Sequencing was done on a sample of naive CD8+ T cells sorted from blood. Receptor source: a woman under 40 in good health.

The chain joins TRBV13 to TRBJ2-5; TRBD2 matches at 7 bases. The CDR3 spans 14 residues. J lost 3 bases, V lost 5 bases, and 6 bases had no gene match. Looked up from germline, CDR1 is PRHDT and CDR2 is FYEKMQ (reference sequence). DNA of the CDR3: TGTGCCAGCAGCAGACCGGGAGGAGAAGAGACCCAGTACTTC. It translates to CASSRPGGEETQYF. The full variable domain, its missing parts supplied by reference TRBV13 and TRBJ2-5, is AAGVIQSPRHLIKEKRETATLKCYPIPRHDTVYWYQQGPGQDPQFLISFYEKMQSDKGSIPDRFSAQQFSDYHSELNMSSLELGDSALYFCASSRPGGEETQYFGPGTRLLVL.

CDR3 sequence (DNA): TGTGCCAGCAGCGGGCTTAGGGCTGGGACTGAAGCTTTCTTT. It codes for CASSGLRAGTEAFF. The chain couples TRBV9 to TRBJ1-1; D is uncertain. V gave up 3 bases and J gave up 5 bases, with 14 bases separating them. This CDR3 comprises 14 residues. CDR1 is SGDLS, CDR2 YYNGEE, per germline.

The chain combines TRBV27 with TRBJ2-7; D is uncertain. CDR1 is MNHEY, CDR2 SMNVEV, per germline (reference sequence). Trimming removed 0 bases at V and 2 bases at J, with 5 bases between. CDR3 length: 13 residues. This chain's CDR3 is CASSLSSPYEQYF. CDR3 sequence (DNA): TGTGCCAGCAGTTTATCCAGCCCCTACGAGCAGTACTTC.

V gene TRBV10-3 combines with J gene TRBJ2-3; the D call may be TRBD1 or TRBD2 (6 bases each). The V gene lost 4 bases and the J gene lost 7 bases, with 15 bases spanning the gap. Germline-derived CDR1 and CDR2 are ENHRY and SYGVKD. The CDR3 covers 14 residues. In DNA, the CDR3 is TGTGCCATCAGTGTGGGGGGCCGGGAGCATACGCAGTATTTT. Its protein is CAISVGGREHTQYF.

CDR3 bases: TGTGCCAGCAGAGCCAGCAACTCTGGAAACACCATATATTTT. Residues: CASRASNSGNTIYF. This sequence joins TRBV7-8 and TRBJ1-3; no reliable D call. Germline CDR1 reads SGHVS; CDR2 reads FQNEAQ. The V end was cut by 6 bases, the J end by 0 bases, with 9 bases between. This CDR3 spans 14 amino acids. The entire variable domain, with the rest obtained from reference TRBV7-8 and TRBJ1-3, is as follows: GAGVSQSPRYKVAKRGQDVALRCDPISGHVSLFWYQQALGQGPEFLTYFQNEAQLDKSGLPSDRFFAERPEGSVSTLKIQRTQQEDSAVYLCASRASNSGNTIYFGEGSWLTVV.

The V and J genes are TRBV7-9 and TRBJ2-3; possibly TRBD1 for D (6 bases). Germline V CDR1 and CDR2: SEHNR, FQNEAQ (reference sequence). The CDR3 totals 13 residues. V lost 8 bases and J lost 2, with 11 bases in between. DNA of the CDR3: TGTGCCAGCGGACAGACGAACACAGATACGCAGTATTTT. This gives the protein CASGQTNTDTQYF.

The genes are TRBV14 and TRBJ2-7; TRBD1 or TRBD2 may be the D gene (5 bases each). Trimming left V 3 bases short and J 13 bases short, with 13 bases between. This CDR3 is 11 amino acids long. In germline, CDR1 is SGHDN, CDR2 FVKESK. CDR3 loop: CASSQGPMHYF. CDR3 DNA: TGTGCCAGCAGCCAGGGACCCATGCACTACTTC.

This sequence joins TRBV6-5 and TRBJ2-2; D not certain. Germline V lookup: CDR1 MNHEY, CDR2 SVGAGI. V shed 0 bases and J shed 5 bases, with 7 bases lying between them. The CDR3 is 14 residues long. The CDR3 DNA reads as TGTGCCAGCAGTTACTCGACCAGAACCGGGGAGCTGTTTTTT. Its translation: CASSYSTRTGELFF.

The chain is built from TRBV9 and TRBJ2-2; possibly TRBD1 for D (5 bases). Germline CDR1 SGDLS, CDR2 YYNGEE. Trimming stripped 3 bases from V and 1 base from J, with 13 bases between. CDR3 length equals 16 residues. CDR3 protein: CASSAPATGNTGELFF. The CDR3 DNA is TGTGCCAGCAGCGCGCCCGCAACAGGGAACACCGGGGAGCTGTTTTTT.

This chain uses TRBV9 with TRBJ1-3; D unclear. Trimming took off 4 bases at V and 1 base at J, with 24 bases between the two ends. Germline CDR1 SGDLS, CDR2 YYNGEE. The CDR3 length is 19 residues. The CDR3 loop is CASSPHPVQQISSGNTIYF. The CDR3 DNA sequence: TGTGCCAGCAGCCCCCACCCCGTACAACAGATCTCTTCTGGAAACACCATATATTTT.

The CDR3 DNA reads as TGTGCCAGCACGGGACAGGGGGCCGGCGAGCAGTACTTC. Translation gives CASTGQGAGEQYF. V gene TRBV9 combines with J gene TRBJ2-7, with 12 bases matching TRBD1. The V gene's germline CDR1 is SGDLS and CDR2 YYNGEE. There are 13 residues in the CDR3. With 6 bases clipped from V and 6 bases from J, the junction kept 4 bases outside the gene matches. Looking up the rest from reference TRBV9 and TRBJ2-7 gives the full variable domain: DSGVTQTPKHLITATGQRVTLRCSPRSGDLSVYWYQQSLDQGLQFLIQYYNGEERAKGNILERFSAQQFPDLHSELNLSSLELGDSALYFCASTGQGAGEQYFGPGTRLTVT.

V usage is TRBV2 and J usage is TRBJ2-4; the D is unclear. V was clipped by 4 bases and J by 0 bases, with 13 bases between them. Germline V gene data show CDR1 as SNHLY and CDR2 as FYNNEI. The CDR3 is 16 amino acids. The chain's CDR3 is CASSASGDLAKNIQYF. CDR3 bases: TGTGCCAGCAGTGCGAGTGGAGACTTAGCCAAAAACATTCAGTACTTC.

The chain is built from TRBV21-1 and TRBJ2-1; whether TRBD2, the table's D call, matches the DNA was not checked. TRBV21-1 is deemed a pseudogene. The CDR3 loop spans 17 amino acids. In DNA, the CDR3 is TGTGCCAGCAGCAACAGAGCGGGAGTAACCCCTAGCAATGAGCAGTTCTTC. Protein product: CASSNRAGVTPSNEQFF.

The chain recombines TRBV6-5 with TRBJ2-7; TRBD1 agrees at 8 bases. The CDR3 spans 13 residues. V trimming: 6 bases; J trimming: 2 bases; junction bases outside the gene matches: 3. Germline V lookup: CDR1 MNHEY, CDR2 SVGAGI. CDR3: CASRQTGAYEQYF. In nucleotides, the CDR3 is TGTGCCAGCAGGCAGACAGGGGCCTACGAGCAGTACTTC.

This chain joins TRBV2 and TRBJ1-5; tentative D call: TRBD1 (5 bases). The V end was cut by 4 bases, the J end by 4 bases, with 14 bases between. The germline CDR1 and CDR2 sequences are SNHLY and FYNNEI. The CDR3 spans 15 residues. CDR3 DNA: TGTGCCAGCAGTGGGGGCACAGCAAATAATCAGCCCCAGCATTTT. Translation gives CASSGGTANNQPQHF.

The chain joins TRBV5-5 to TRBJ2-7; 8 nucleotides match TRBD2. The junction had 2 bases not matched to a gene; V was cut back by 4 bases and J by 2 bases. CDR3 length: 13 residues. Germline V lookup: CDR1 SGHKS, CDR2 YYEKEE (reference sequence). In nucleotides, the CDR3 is TGTGCCAGCAGCCCGGGACTAGCCTACGAGCAGTACTTC. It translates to CASSPGLAYEQYF.

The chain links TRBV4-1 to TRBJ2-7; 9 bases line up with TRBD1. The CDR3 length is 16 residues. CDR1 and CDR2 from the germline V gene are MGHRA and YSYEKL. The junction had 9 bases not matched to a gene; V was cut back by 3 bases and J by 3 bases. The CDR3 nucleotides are TGCGCCAGCAGCCAGTCTTTTACAGGGGGCGGCTACGAGCAGTACTTC. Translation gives CASSQSFTGGGYEQYF.

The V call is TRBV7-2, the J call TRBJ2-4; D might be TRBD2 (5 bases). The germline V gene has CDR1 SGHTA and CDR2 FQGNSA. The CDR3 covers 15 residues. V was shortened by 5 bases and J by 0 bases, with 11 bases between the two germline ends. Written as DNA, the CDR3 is TGTGCCAGCAGCCGGGATCGAAGAGCCAAAAACATTCAGTACTTC. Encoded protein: CASSRDRRAKNIQYF.

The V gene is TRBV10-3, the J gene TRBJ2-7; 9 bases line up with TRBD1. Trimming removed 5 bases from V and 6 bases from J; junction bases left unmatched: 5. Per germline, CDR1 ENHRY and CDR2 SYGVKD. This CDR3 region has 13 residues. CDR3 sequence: CAISRDRASEQYF. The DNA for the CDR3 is TGTGCCATCAGTCGGGACAGGGCTTCCGAGCAGTACTTC.

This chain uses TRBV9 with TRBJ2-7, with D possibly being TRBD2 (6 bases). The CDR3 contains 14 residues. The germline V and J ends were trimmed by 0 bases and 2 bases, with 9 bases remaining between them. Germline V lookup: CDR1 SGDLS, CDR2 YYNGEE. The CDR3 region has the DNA TGTGCCAGCAGCGTAGTCGGGGGAACCTACGAGCAGTACTTC. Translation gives CASSVVGGTYEQYF.

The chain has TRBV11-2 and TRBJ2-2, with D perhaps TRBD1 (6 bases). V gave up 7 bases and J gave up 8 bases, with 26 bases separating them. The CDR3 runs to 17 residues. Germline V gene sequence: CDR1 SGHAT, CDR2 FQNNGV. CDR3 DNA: TGTGCCAGCACCCCGCGGAGGCTATGGGGGCCTGTGGGGGAGCTGTTTTTT. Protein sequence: CASTPRRLWGPVGELFF. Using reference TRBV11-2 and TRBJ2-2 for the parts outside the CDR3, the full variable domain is EAGVAQSPRYKIIEKRQSVAFWCNPISGHATLYWYQQILGQGPKLLIQFQNNGVVDDSQLPKDRFSAERLKGVDSTLKIQPAKLEDSAVYLCASTPRRLWGPVGELFFGEGSRLTVL.